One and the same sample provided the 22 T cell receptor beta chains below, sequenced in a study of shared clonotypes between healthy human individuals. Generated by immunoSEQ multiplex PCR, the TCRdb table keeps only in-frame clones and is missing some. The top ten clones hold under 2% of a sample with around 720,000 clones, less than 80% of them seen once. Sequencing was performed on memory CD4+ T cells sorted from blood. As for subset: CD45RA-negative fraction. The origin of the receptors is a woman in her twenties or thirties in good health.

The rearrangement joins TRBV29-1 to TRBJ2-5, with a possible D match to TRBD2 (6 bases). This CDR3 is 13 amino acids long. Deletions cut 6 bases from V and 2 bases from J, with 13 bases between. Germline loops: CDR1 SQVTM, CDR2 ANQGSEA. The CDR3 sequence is CSVDPGLQETQYF. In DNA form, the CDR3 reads TGCAGCGTAGATCCGGGACTGCAAGAGACCCAGTACTTC.

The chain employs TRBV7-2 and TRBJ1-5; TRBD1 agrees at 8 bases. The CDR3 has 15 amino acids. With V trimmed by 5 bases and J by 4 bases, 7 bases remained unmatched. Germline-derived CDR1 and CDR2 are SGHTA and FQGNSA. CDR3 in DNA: TGTGCCAGCAGCCTGTATACAGGGGGAAATCAGCCCCAGCATTTT. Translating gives CASSLYTGGNQPQHF.

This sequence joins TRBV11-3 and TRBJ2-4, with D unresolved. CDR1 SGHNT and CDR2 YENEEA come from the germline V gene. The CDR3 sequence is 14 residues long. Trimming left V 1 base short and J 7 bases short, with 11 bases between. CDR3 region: CASSLGTARNIQYF. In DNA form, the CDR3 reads TGTGCCAGCAGCTTAGGGACGGCGAGGAACATTCAGTACTTC.

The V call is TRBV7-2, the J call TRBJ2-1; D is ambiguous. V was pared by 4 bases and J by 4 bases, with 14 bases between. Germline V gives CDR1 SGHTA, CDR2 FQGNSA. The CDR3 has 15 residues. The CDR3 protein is CASSSGPTSYNEQFF. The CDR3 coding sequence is TGTGCCAGCAGCTCCGGCCCTACCTCATACAATGAGCAGTTCTTC.

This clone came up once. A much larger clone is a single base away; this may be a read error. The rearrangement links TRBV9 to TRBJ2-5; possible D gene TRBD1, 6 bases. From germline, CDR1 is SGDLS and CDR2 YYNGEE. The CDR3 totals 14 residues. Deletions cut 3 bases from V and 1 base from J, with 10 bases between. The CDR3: CASSEGQIQETQYF. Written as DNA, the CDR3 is TGTGCCAGCAGCGAAGGACAGATCCAAGAGACCCAGTACTTC. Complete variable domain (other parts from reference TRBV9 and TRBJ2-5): DSGVTQTPKHLITATGQRVTLRCSPRSGDLSVYWYQQSLDQGLQFLIQYYNGEERAKGNILERFSAQQFPDLHSELNLSSLELGDSALYFCASSEGQIQETQYFGPGTRLLVL.

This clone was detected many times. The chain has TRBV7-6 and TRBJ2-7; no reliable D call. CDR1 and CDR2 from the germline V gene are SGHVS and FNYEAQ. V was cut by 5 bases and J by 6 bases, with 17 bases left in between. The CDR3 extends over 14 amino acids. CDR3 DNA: TGTGCCAGCAGCCCGGGCCCCGCGTTCGGCGAGCAGTACTTC. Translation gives CASSPGPAFGEQYF.

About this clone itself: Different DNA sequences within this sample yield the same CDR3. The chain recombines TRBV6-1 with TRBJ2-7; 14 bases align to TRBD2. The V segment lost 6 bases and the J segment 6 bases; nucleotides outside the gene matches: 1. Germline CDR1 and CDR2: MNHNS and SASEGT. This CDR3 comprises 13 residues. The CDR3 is CASRGLAGGEQYF. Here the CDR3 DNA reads TGTGCCAGCAGAGGACTAGCGGGAGGCGAGCAGTACTTC.

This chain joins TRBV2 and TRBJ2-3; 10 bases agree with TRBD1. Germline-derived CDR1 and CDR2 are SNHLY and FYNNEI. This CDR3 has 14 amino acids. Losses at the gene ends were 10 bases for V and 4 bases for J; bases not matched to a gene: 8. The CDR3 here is CANGQGVVADTQYF. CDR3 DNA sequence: TGTGCCAACGGACAGGGGGTAGTGGCAGATACGCAGTATTTT.

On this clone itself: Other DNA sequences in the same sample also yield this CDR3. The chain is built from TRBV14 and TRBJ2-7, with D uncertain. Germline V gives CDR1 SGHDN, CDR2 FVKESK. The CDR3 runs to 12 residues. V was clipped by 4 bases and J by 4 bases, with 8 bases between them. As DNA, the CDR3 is TGTGCCAGCAGCCTCCAAGGGTACGAGCAGTACTTC. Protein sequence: CASSLQGYEQYF.

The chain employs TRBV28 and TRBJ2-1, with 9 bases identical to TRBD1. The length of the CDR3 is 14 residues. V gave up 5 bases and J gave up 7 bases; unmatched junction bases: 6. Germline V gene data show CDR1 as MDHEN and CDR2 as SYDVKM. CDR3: CASSTQQGANEQFF. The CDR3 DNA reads TGTGCCAGCAGTACCCAACAGGGGGCGAATGAGCAGTTCTTC.

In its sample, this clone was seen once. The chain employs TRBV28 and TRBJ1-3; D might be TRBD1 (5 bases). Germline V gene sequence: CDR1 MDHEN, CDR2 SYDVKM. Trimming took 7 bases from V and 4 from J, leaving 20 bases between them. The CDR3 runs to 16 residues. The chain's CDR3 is CASTPSEGAVGNTIYF. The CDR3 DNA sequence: TGTGCCAGCACTCCATCTGAAGGGGCGGTGGGAAACACCATATATTTT.

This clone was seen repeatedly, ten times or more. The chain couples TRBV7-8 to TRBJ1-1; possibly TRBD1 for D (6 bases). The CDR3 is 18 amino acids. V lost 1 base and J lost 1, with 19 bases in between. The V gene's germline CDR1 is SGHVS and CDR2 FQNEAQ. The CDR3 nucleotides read TGTGCCAGCAGCTTAGGTTTAGGGGGTAGTAGGGCGAACACTGAAGCTTTCTTT. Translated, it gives CASSLGLGGSRANTEAFF.

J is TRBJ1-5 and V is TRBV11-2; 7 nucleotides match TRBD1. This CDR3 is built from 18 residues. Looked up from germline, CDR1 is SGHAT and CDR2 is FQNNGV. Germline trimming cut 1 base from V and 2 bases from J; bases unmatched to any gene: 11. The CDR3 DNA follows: TGTGCCAGCAGCTTAGGAAGATTAGGGGGCAGGGGCAATCAGCCCCAGCATTTT. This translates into CASSLGRLGGRGNQPQHF. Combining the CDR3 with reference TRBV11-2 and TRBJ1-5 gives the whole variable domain EAGVAQSPRYKIIEKRQSVAFWCNPISGHATLYWYQQILGQGPKLLIQFQNNGVVDDSQLPKDRFSAERLKGVDSTLKIQPAKLEDSAVYLCASSLGRLGGRGNQPQHFGDGTRLSIL.

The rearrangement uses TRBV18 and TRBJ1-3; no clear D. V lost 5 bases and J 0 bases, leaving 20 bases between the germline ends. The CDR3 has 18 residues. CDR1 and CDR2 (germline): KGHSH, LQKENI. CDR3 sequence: CASSTTSGGRSSGNTIYF. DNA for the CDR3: TGTGCCAGCTCAACGACCAGCGGAGGACGGTCCTCTGGAAACACCATATATTTT.

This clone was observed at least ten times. CDR3 protein: CASSLDRGWQYF. For the CDR3, the DNA is TGCGCCAGCAGCTTGGACAGGGGCTGGCAGTACTTC. V gene TRBV5-1 combines with J gene TRBJ2-7; 7 bases align to TRBD1. Germline lookup yields CDR1 SGHRS and CDR2 YFSETQ. Unmatched junction bases numbered 3, after V lost 0 bases and J lost 9 bases. This CDR3 is 12 amino acids long.

CDR3 in amino acids: CASSKQGSGNTIYF. The CDR3, as DNA: TGTGCCAGCAGTAAACAGGGTTCCGGAAACACCATATATTTT. The rearrangement joins TRBV9 to TRBJ1-3; TRBD1 might be the D (6 bases). CDR3 size: 14 residues. V lost 5 bases to trimming and J lost 4 bases, with 13 bases between them. Per the germline V gene, CDR1 is SGDLS and CDR2 is YYNGEE.

CDR3 in amino acids: CASSEGGGLNEKLFF. For the CDR3, the DNA is TGTGCCAGCAGTGAAGGAGGGGGCCTTAATGAAAAACTGTTTTTT. This rearrangement joins TRBV25-1 to TRBJ1-4; 7 bases line up with TRBD1. V dropped 2 bases and J dropped 4; count of bases not matched to a gene: 4. Germline V gene lookup returns CDR1 MGHDK and CDR2 SYGVNS. The CDR3 has 15 residues.

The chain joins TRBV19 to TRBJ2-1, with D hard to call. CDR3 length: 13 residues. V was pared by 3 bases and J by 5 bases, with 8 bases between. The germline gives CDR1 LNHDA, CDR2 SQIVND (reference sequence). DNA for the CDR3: TGTGCCAGTAGTATTATGGACCACAATGAGCAGTTCTTC. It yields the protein CASSIMDHNEQFF.

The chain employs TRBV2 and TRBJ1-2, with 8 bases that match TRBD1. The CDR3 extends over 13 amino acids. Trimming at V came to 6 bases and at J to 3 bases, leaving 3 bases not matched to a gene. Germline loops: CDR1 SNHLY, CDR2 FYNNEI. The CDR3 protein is CASRIQGDYGYTF. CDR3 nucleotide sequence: TGTGCCAGCAGGATACAGGGGGACTATGGCTACACCTTC.

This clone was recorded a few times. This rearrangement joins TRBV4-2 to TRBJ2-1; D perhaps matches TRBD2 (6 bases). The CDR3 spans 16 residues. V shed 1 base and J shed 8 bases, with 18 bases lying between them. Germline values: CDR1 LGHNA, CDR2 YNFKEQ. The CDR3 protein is CASSQASGLPGDEQFF. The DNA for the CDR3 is TGTGCCAGCAGCCAAGCCTCGGGACTCCCTGGCGATGAGCAGTTCTTC.

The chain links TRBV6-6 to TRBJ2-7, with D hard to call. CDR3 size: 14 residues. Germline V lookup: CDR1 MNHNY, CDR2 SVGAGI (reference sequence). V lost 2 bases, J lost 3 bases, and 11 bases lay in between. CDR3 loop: CASSYPWPDYEQYF. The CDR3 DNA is TGTGCCAGCAGTTACCCATGGCCAGACTACGAGCAGTACTTC.

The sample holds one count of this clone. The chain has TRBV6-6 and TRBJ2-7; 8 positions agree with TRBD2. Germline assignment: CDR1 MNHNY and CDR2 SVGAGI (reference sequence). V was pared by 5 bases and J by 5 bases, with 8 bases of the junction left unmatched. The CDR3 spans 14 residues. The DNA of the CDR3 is TGTGCCAGCAGTGGGACTAGGGGGTTCCACGAGCAGTACTTC. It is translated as CASSGTRGFHEQYF.